The rows below give T cell receptor beta chains drawn from one sample of a study of blood T cell repertoires in COVID-19. Measured with immunoSEQ multiplex PCR; TCRdb has only the in-frame clones, and not every one. The table includes about 230,000 clones, approximately 89% detected once. Sequences were obtained from PBMCs or T cells enriched from blood (not recorded which). The receptor set was obtained from a woman aged 25 to 39 who had been exposed to COVID-19. CDR3s include the opening cysteine and the closing phenylalanine or tryptophan. A D gene is named only where the DNA matches it firmly.

>TRBJ1-2|TRBV27|TRBD1
TGTGCCAGCGCCCCATGGAGACAGGGATATGGCTACACCTTC
CASAPWRQGYGYTF
>TRBJ2-3|TRBV11-3|TRBD1
TGTGCCAGCAGCCCAACCGGGACAGGGGACACAGATACGCAGTATTTT
CASSPTGTGDTDTQYF
>TRBJ2-3|TRBV24-1|TRBD1
TGTGCCACCAGTGACCCGGACAGGGGCAGCACAGATACGCAGTATTTT
CATSDPDRGSTDTQYF
>TRBJ2-5|TRBV28|TRBD2
TGTGCCAGCAGTTTCCGGCGGGAGGGATCGGAGACCCAGTACTTC
CASSFRREGSETQYF
>TRBJ2-3|TRBV11-3|TRBD2
TGTGCCAGCAGCTCAGCGGGATCGACGCAGTATTTT
CASSSAGSTQYF
>TRBJ2-4|TRBV9|NA
TGTGCCAGCAGCGAGGGGCAGGGACTAGCCAAAAACATTCAGTACTTC
CASSEGQGLAKNIQYF
>TRBJ1-1|TRBV10-3|NA
TGTGCCATCAGTGAGGCGGTTTCACCTCAAGCTTTCTTT
CAISEAVSPQAFF
>TRBJ2-3|TRBV10-1|TRBD2
TGCGCCAGCAGTGAAGCTAGCGGGAGTGTCGCAGATACGCAGTATTTT
CASSEASGSVADTQYF
>TRBJ1-5|TRBV7-2|TRBD1
TGTGCCAGCAGCTTAAGACAGGGCAGTCAGCCCCAGCATTTT
CASSLRQGSQPQHF
>TRBJ2-2|TRBV9|NA
TGTGCCAGCAGCGTAGCCGACTCGAACACCGGGGAGCTGTTTTTT
CASSVADSNTGELFF
>TRBJ2-7|TRBV4-2|NA
TGTGCCAGCAGCCAAGACCCGTTCTACGAGCAGTACTTC
CASSQDPFYEQYF
>TRBJ2-5|TRBV7-2|TRBD1
TGTGCCAGCAGCTTAGGCTTAGGGGGCGCTCGGGGGACCCAGTACTTC
CASSLGLGGARGTQYF
>TRBJ1-6|TRBV21-1|NA
TGTGCCAGCAGCTTAACGACAGGGGGCGTCAATTCACCCCTCCACTTT
CASSLTTGGVNSPLHF